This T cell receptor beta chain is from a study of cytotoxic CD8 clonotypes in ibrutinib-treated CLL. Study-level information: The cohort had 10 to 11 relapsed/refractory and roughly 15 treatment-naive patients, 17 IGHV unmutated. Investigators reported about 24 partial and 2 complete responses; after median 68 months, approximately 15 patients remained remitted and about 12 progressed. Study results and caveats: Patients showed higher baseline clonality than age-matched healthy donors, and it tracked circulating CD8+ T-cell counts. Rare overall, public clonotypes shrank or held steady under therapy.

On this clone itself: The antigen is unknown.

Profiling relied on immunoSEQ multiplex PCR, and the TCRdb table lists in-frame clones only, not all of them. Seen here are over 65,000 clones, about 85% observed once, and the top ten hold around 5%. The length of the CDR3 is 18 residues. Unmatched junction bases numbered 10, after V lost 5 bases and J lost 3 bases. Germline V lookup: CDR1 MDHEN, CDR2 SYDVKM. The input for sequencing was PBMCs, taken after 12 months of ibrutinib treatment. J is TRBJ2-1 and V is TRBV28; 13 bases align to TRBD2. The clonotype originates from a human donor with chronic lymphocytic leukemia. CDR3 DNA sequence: TGTGCCAGCAGTCCGGGACTAGCGGGATGGGCTAACTACAATGAGCAGTTCTTC. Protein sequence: CASSPGLAGWANYNEQFF.